This record concerns one T cell receptor beta chain sequence. The time point is: inflamed ileum from the surgical specimen. Germline loops: CDR1 SNHLY, CDR2 FYNNEI. V lost 3 bases and J lost 4, with 6 bases in between. This CDR3 has 12 amino acids. This specimen comes from a study of T cell repertoires in ileal Crohn's disease. Study-wide context: At surgery, under 40% of patients smoked, with median disease duration roughly 7.2 years.

Repertoires were generated with immunoSEQ multiplex PCR, while TCRdb's copy carries only in-frame clones and drops some. The repertoire has about 3,300 clones, just over 90% of them found once; the top ten carry about 3%. The material sequenced was ileal tissue. The J gene is TRBJ1-2, the V gene TRBV2; no firm D call. The sequence was obtained from an adult with Crohn's disease. The CDR3 sequence: CASSDPVYGYTF. CDR3 nucleotides: TGTGCCAGCAGTGATCCAGTCTATGGCTACACCTTC. The full variable domain, completed using reference TRBV2 and TRBJ1-2, is EPEVTQTPSHQVTQMGQEVILRCVPISNHLYFYWYRQILGQKVEFLVSFYNNEISEKSEIFDDQFSVERPDGSNFTLKIRSTKLEDSAMYFCASSDPVYGYTFGSGTRLTVV.